This record looks at one T cell receptor beta chain sequence and its context. These data are taken from a study of control samples from healthy donors and cancer patients. Libraries were prepared by immunoSEQ multiplex PCR; TCRdb keeps only in-frame clonotypes and omits some of them. The profile shows about 180,000 clones, around 91% of them singletons. The CDR3 sequence is 16 residues long. V shed 5 bases and J 4 bases; nucleotides not matched to a gene: 11. Germline CDR1 reads SEHNR; CDR2 reads FQNEAQ (reference sequence). Sequenced: blood. The chain combines TRBV7-9 with TRBJ2-1; 7 bases line up with TRBD2. This clonotype was sampled from a woman aged 45-65 years in good health. The CDR3 nucleotides read TGTGCCAGCAGCCCTCCGGGACTACGGAGTTACAATGAGCAGTTCTTC. It is translated as CASSPPGLRSYNEQFF.